The 12 T cell receptor beta chains reported below all come from one sample, sequenced in a study of tumor and adjacent non-tumor tissue in lung cancer. This sample's RNA came from whole unsorted tissue. TCRbeta libraries were built with three rounds of nested PCR, modified from ARM-PCR. TCRdb re-called the multiplex PCR reads with MiXCR, one entry per CDR3 protein. The sample yields approximately 86,000 distinct CDR3 sequences, around 70% seen once. The sequencing input was lung tumor tissue. The receptors shown here come from a middle-aged woman with non-small cell lung cancer.

As regards this clonotype: A read error is possible here, since a much larger clone lies one base away. This likely comes from a read error, as the CDR3 has no conserved phenylalanine or tryptophan at its end. The chain employs TRBV7-8 and TRBJ1-5, with D possibly matching TRBD1 (5 bases). The CDR3 runs 15 residues. CDR1 and CDR2 (germline): SGHVS, FQNEAQ. Trimming took 1 base from V and 4 from J, leaving 11 bases between them. CDR3 bases: TGTGCCAGCAGCTTAGAGGCGACAGTAAATCAGCCCCAGCATGTT. Its protein product is CASSLEATVNQPQHV.

The chain links TRBV29-1 to TRBJ2-1; D is possibly TRBD1 (5 bases). There are 11 residues in the CDR3. V lost 5 bases, J lost 14 bases, and 16 bases lay in between. Germline assignment: CDR1 SQVTM and CDR2 ANQGSEA. CDR3 nucleotides: TGCAGCGTTACCATACAGGCGGAGAAGTTCTTC. This codes for CSVTIQAEKFF.

Comments on this clonotype: With a much larger clone just one base away, this may be a read error. The chain recombines TRBV4-2 with TRBJ2-5; TRBD2 matches 10 bases. CDR3 length: 17 residues. The germline gives CDR1 LGHNA, CDR2 YNFKEQ. This chain's CDR3 is CASSREGGLAGEETRYF. The CDR3 bases are TGTGCCAGCAGCCGAGAGGGTGGGCTAGCGGGAGAAGAGACCCGGTACTTC.

This clonotype was seen more than once but under ten times. One end of the junction is discordant with germline, which a read error may explain. This chain links TRBV11-2 with TRBJ2-7, with unresolved D. The germline V gene has CDR1 SGHAT and CDR2 FQNNGV. The CDR3 has 15 amino acids. The CDR3 sequence is CARNLDPQRSYEQYF. The CDR3 DNA is TGTGCCAGGAACTTAGATCCCCAGAGGTCCTACGAGCAATACTTC.

About this clonotype itself: One end of the junction fails to match germline, which may point to a read error. The CDR3 region is CLSSKTGMGGYSF. The DNA of the CDR3 is TGTCTCAGCAGCAAAACAGGGATGGGTGGCTACAGCTTC. The rearrangement links TRBV12-3 or TRBV12-4 to TRBJ1-2, with D tentatively TRBD1 (6 bases). This CDR3 spans 13 amino acids.

As for this clonotype: At one end the junction does not follow the germline gene, possibly because of a read error. The rearrangement joins TRBV11-2 to TRBJ2-6, with a weak D call TRBD1 (5 bases). Germline assignment: CDR1 SGHAT and CDR2 FQNNGV. The CDR3 contains 14 residues. The CDR3 DNA follows: TGTGCCGGCATCCAAACAGCTGGGGCCAACGTCCTGACTTTT. Its protein product is CAGIQTAGANVLTF.

A word on this clonotype: This may arise from a read error, as a much more abundant clone is one base away. The rearrangement links TRBV6-5 to TRBJ1-1; D remains unclear. CDR1 MNHEY and CDR2 SVGAGI come from the germline V gene. CDR3 length: 15 residues. CDR3 bases: TGTGCCAACAGTTACTCTCCCAGTATGAACACTGAAGCTTTCTTT. It yields the protein CANSYSPSMNTEAFF.

This clonotype was observed a handful of times. A read error may explain this, as a much larger clone is one base away. The chain recombines TRBV7-8 with TRBJ2-7; D is perhaps TRBD1 (5 bases). The CDR3 is 13 residues long. The germline V gene encodes CDR1 SGHVS and CDR2 FQNEAQ. Trimming stripped 1 base from V and 5 bases from J, with 9 bases between. The CDR3: CASSLGLGDEQYF. In nucleotides, the CDR3 is TGTGCCAGCAGCTTAGGTTTAGGGGACGAGCAGTACTTC. The full variable domain, rest sourced from reference TRBV7-8 and TRBJ2-7, is GAGVSQSPRYKVAKRGQDVALRCDPISGHVSLFWYQQALGQGPEFLTYFQNEAQLDKSGLPSDRFFAERPEGSVSTLKIQRTQQEDSAVYLCASSLGLGDEQYFGPGTRLTVT.

Concerning this clonotype: A junction boundary mismatches the germline segment, possibly from a read error. V is TRBV30 and J is TRBJ1-2; 7 nucleotides align to TRBD1. CDR1 is GTSNPN and CDR2 is SVGIG in the germline V gene (reference sequence). This CDR3 is built from 13 residues. CDR3 region: CDWSRQGNYGYTF. In DNA form, the CDR3 reads TGTGACTGGAGTCGACAGGGAAACTATGGCTACACCTTC. Complete variable domain (other parts from reference TRBV30 and TRBJ1-2): SQTIHQWPATLVQPVGSPLSLECTVEGTSNPNLYWYRQAAGRGLQLLFYSVGIGQISSEVPQNLSASRPQDRQFILSSKKLLLSDSGFYLCDWSRQGNYGYTFGSGTRLTVV.

This clonotype was picked up one time. One end of the junction is discordant with germline, which a read error may explain. The V call is TRBV11-3, the J call TRBJ2-1, with 8 bases matching TRBD2. The CDR3 runs to 14 residues. Looked up from germline, CDR1 is SGHNT and CDR2 is YENEEA. The CDR3 sequence is CASSPGRGGKEQFF. CDR3 coding DNA: TGTGCGAGCAGCCCCGGACGGGGGGGCAAAGAGCAGTTCTTC.

A note on this clonotype: Its ends do not fully match the called genes, so a read error is possible. The chain carries TRBV6-1 and TRBJ1-5, with a weak D call TRBD1 (5 bases). The germline V gene encodes CDR1 MNHNS and CDR2 SASEGT. The CDR3 is 15 amino acids. The CDR3 spells CASTWSGPCSQPQDF. CDR3 coding DNA: TGTGCCAGCACCTGGTCGGGGCCATGCAGTCAGCCCCAGGATTTT.

By sample fraction, this clonotype is medium-sized. V gene TRBV5-4 combines with J gene TRBJ2-7, with 9 bases fitting TRBD1. The CDR3 loop spans 14 amino acids. V shed 4 bases and J 7 bases; nucleotides not matched to a gene: 9. Germline V gene sequence: CDR1 SGHNT, CDR2 YYREEE (reference sequence). The CDR3 DNA is TGTGCCAGCAGCGCGGGGACAGGGATCGGAGAGCAGTACTTC. As protein: CASSAGTGIGEQYF.